Detailed here is one T cell receptor (beta chain). Study processing details: Amplifying reference gene primers gave estimates of nucleated cell counts. Only in-frame clones appear in the TCRdb table, and some are missing; sequencing was by immunoSEQ multiplex PCR. Clonal size and the V and J genes are those of that table, whereas D and trimming came from the DNA. The top ten hold around 3.7% of the sample, which has 140,000 to 150,000 clones, over 70% seen once. This entry comes from a study of blood T cell repertoires in COVID-19. Turning to the study itself: Samples taken during acute and convalescent COVID-19 were collected in the United States, Italy and Spain.

Per germline, CDR1 SGDLS and CDR2 YYNGEE. With V trimmed by 4 bases and J by 6 bases, 13 bases remained unmatched. The CDR3 consists of 16 residues. The sample taken for sequencing was peripheral blood. This receptor was obtained from a man aged 65 to 79 who had recovered from COVID-19. The rearrangement links TRBV9 to TRBJ2-3, with 8 positions matching TRBD2. CDR3 sequence: CASSLYSGVRLDTQYF. CDR3 in DNA: TGTGCCAGCAGCCTTTATAGCGGGGTACGACTGGATACGCAGTATTTT.